The entry that follows covers one T cell receptor (beta chain) sequence. Its antigen is not known. Assay: immunoSEQ multiplex PCR; the TCRdb copy retains only in-frame clones and omits some. Of over 30,000 clones in the sample, approximately 78% are singletons; the top ten hold roughly 20%. The data derive from a study of OX40 agonist ivuxolimab in advanced cancers. Across the whole study: Prior anti-PD-1, anti-PD-L1 or anti-CTLA-4 therapy was allowed; about 39% had some. Study-wide results and caveats: At doses 0.1 to 3.0 mg/kg, CD4+ and CD8+ clones expanded. The study found that CD8+ T cells averaged more expanded clones than CD4+.

V lost 4 bases and J lost 8; bases outside the gene matches: 12. Germline lookup yields CDR1 MGHRA and CDR2 YSYEKL. The CDR3 is made up of 15 amino acids. The TCR originated in an adult with an advanced solid tumor such as melanoma, head and neck, liver or kidney cancer. The material sequenced was CD4+ or CD8+ T cells sorted from blood, taken in a trial of the OX40 agonist ivuxolimab. This chain uses TRBV4-1 with TRBJ1-2; 8 bases align to TRBD1. CDR3 nucleotide sequence: TGCGCCAGCAGCCCCGGACAGGGCCCAGCGAGGGGCTACACCTTC. Protein product: CASSPGQGPARGYTF.